The sequence of this T cell receptor (beta chain) was determined in a study of spatial heterogeneity in lung cancer (dated by TCRdb to about 2019). About the full investigation: More beta-chain than alpha-chain transcripts were consistently detected, likely reflecting higher beta-chain transcript abundance. Both alpha and beta chains were TCR-sequenced in fewer than 250 tumor regions, 64 matched nontumor lung samples and around 54 PBMC samples obtained at surgery. In the raw uncorrected reads, each unique combination of TCR and UMI appeared more than ten times on average. The study quantitatively compared TCR alpha and beta repertoires across multiple tumor regions, matched nontumor lung and blood in non-small cell lung cancer. TCR transcript counts in tumor regions correlated strongly with a T cell transcriptional module score from matched bulk RNA-seq. TCR repertoire features were related to nonsynonymous mutation counts determined by whole-exome sequencing of tumor tissue. What the study reported, not specific to this receptor: Counts of ubiquitous and regional expanded TCRs correlated with counts of ubiquitous and regional nonsynonymous mutations, respectively. Confirming at a functional level the hypothesis that regional TCRs recognize regional mutations was considered to require additional single-cell paired TCR alpha and beta sequencing. A correlation was observed between the number of expanded intratumoral alpha and beta TCRs and the tumor nonsynonymous mutation count. Estimated TCR-seq coverage of tumor T cells was only around 6.7% for alpha chains and 13% for beta chains.

The junction shows trimming of 4 bases on V and 7 bases on J, plus 13 bases between the germline ends. CDR1 and CDR2 are read off the germline V gene as MNHNS and SASEGT. The CDR3 starts with the cysteine, ends with the phenylalanine, and has 13 residues. The kept DNA is CDR3 alone, 39 bases in frame from the first base. Worth noting for this clonotype: The clone's antigen remains unknown. Nothing much larger sits one base from this clone, and base qualities are not available. As an off-target read in a library built for alpha chains, this beta chain has a frequency of little significance.

Preparation of the library involved 5' RACE. This sample was sequenced with a NextSeq 500. The TCR library protocol attached a unique molecular identifier to each TCR cDNA molecule to allow correction of PCR and sequencing errors. The original pipeline was this. TCR identification, UMI-based error correction and CDR3 extraction were all carried out with Decombinator tools. TCRs above a frequency of 2 per 1,000, corresponding to the top 1% of the tumor frequency distribution, were defined as expanded. Expanded tumor TCRs statistically deemed absent (corrected P<0.05) from at least one tumor region were classed as regional, and all other expanded tumor TCRs were classed as ubiquitous. Renyi diversity was calculated using the R vegan package after each repertoire was subsampled 100 times to 5,000 TCRs. CDR3 similarity networks were built from amino acid triplet string-kernel similarity, with CDR3s being connected when pairwise similarity was above 0.82. TCRdb passed the public sequencing reads through fastp at Q25 and MiXCR, retaining productive beta sequences. Every distinct CDR3 protein forms one entry, paired with its most common genes and DNA. None of the V and J calls come from the authors' own analysis; TCRdb made them. Present in this sample are around 16,000 distinct CDR3 sequences, approximately 6.8% of which were seen just once. The ten largest clones represent less than 20% of the sample.

Per the publication, the time point label means: sample taken at primary tumor resection. Samples were obtained from 70 to 85 patients with early-stage, untreated non-small cell lung cancer from the lung TRACERx cohort. Whole RNA extracted from tumor and nontumor lung tissue, or from cryopreserved PBMC samples, was used for TCR sequencing without cell sorting. Only patients for whom sufficient RNA was available from at least two tumor regions were selected for TCR sequencing. Before being selected, tumor and adjacent nontumor lung specimens were reviewed by a lung pathologist. The sample here was lung tumor tissue, taken at surgery. This receptor was obtained from a female donor with early-stage non-small cell lung cancer. The rearranged chain carries TRBV6-1 and TRBJ1-2, with TRBD1 as a weak D call on 5 bases. The sequenced DNA is TGTGCCAGCAGTGCGGTCCAGGGAGGTGGCTACACCTTC. It translates to CASSAVQGGGYTF.